These T cell receptor beta chains were read from a single sample in a study of blood T cell repertoires in COVID-19. Sequenced by immunoSEQ multiplex PCR; TCRdb stores in-frame clones only, minus some. Among some 24,000 clones, approximately 89% were seen once, and the ten largest hold around 19%. Sequences were obtained from peripheral blood. Receptors were obtained from a human donor in a cohort sampled during active COVID-19. The CDR3 runs from the conserved cysteine through the conserved F or W. Each record gives: V gene, J gene, clone size, D gene, CDR3 DNA, CDR3 protein. The D gene is left open where the match is weak. Clone size, where shown, is once, few, many, or a class for clones that have expanded.

V gene: TRBV3-1/TRBV3-2; J gene: TRBJ2-2; clone size: NA; D gene: NA; CDR3 DNA: TGTGCCAGCAGCCAAGGCCGGACAACTTTTGAAGGCGGGGAGCTGTTTTTT; CDR3 protein: CASSQGRTTFEGGELFF
V gene: TRBV12-5; J gene: TRBJ2-3; clone size: once; D gene: TRBD2; CDR3 DNA: TGTGCTAGTGGTTTGGCACTGACTAGCGGGGGGGCCTCAGATACGCAGTATTTT; CDR3 protein: CASGLALTSGGASDTQYF
V gene: TRBV24-1; J gene: TRBJ2-1; clone size: NA; D gene: NA; CDR3 DNA: TGTGCCACCAGTGACGGGGTCCTCAATGAGCAGTTCTTC; CDR3 protein: CATSDGVLNEQFF
V gene: TRBV19; J gene: TRBJ1-1; clone size: few; D gene: TRBD1; CDR3 DNA: TGTGCCAGCCTAAACAGGGGAATGAACACTGAAGCTTTCTTT; CDR3 protein: CASLNRGMNTEAFF
V gene: TRBV28; J gene: TRBJ2-1; clone size: NA; D gene: TRBD2; CDR3 DNA: TGTGCCAGCAGTTCCCCTAGCGGGAGGTACAATGAGCAGTTCTTC; CDR3 protein: CASSSPSGRYNEQFF
V gene: TRBV18; J gene: TRBJ2-3; clone size: NA; D gene: NA; CDR3 DNA: TGTGCCAGCTCACGTTTGGGGGGGCCTAACACAGATACGCAGTATTTT; CDR3 protein: CASSRLGGPNTDTQYF
V gene: TRBV28; J gene: TRBJ2-6; clone size: NA; D gene: NA; CDR3 DNA: TGTGCCAGCAGTTTCCCAGGTCGCCCTGGGGCCAACGTCCTGACTTTC; CDR3 protein: CASSFPGRPGANVLTF
V gene: TRBV20-1; J gene: TRBJ2-5; clone size: NA; D gene: TRBD2; CDR3 DNA: TGCAGTGCTAGTGGGCCGGGACTAGCGGGCCTCCAAGAGACCCAGTACTTC; CDR3 protein: CSASGPGLAGLQETQYF
V gene: TRBV20-1; J gene: TRBJ2-1; clone size: few; D gene: NA; CDR3 DNA: TGCAGTGCTAGTAGTAGCTCCGCCTACAATGAGCAGTTCTTC; CDR3 protein: CSASSSSAYNEQFF
V gene: TRBV2; J gene: TRBJ1-5; clone size: NA; D gene: NA; CDR3 DNA: TGTGCCAGCATGCAGGGTATTCATCAGCCCCAGCATTTT; CDR3 protein: CASMQGIHQPQHF
V gene: TRBV7-2; J gene: TRBJ2-1; clone size: few; D gene: NA; CDR3 DNA: TGTGCCAGCAGCCCTCAACTAGGACGCAATGAGCAGTTCTTC; CDR3 protein: CASSPQLGRNEQFF
V gene: TRBV3-1/TRBV3-2; J gene: TRBJ1-6; clone size: NA; D gene: TRBD1; CDR3 DNA: TGTGCCAGCAGCCCAGGACAGGTAGATAATTCACCCCTCCACTTT; CDR3 protein: CASSPGQVDNSPLHF
V gene: TRBV6-5; J gene: TRBJ1-2; clone size: NA; D gene: NA; CDR3 DNA: TGTGCCAGCAGCGTTACACAAATCTATGGCTACACCTTC; CDR3 protein: CASSVTQIYGYTF
V gene: TRBV23-1; J gene: TRBJ1-2; clone size: once; D gene: TRBD1; CDR3 DNA: TGCGCCAGCAGTCCAAGGACAGGGGACGACTATGGCTACACCTTC; CDR3 protein: CASSPRTGDDYGYTF
V gene: TRBV29-1; J gene: TRBJ1-5; clone size: few; D gene: NA; CDR3 DNA: TGCAGCGTTGCGGAGAATAGCAATCAGCCCCAGCATTTT; CDR3 protein: CSVAENSNQPQHF
V gene: TRBV3-1/TRBV3-2; J gene: TRBJ2-7; clone size: NA; D gene: TRBD2; CDR3 DNA: TGTGCCAGCAGCCAACGGGGGGGGTCTCGCGAGCAGTACTTC; CDR3 protein: CASSQRGGSREQYF
V gene: TRBV20-1; J gene: TRBJ2-3; clone size: once; D gene: TRBD2; CDR3 DNA: TGCAGTGCTAGTTGGAGCGGGAGTTCTACGCAGTATTTT; CDR3 protein: CSASWSGSSTQYF
V gene: TRBV7-2; J gene: TRBJ1-2; clone size: NA; D gene: NA; CDR3 DNA: TGTGCCAGCAGCTTAGAGGGGACATATGGCTACACCTTC; CDR3 protein: CASSLEGTYGYTF
V gene: TRBV28; J gene: TRBJ2-2; clone size: NA; D gene: NA; CDR3 DNA: TGTGCCAGCGTCCCTCTAGCAGCCGCGAGCACCGGGGAGCTGTTTTTT; CDR3 protein: CASVPLAAASTGELFF
V gene: TRBV9; J gene: TRBJ2-5; clone size: NA; D gene: NA; CDR3 DNA: TGTGCCAGCAGCCCCGACAGTCAAGAGACCCAGTACTTC; CDR3 protein: CASSPDSQETQYF
V gene: TRBV7-3; J gene: TRBJ2-3; clone size: NA; D gene: TRBD2; CDR3 DNA: TGTGCCAGCAGCTTATCTAGCGGGAGCCCAGATACGCAGTATTTT; CDR3 protein: CASSLSSGSPDTQYF
V gene: TRBV2; J gene: TRBJ1-2; clone size: NA; D gene: NA; CDR3 DNA: TGTGCCAGCAGTAGGGGTTATGGCTACACCTTC; CDR3 protein: CASSRGYGYTF
V gene: TRBV6-5; J gene: TRBJ2-1; clone size: NA; D gene: TRBD1; CDR3 DNA: TGTGCCAGCAGTTACTCCGGACAGGCCCGCCTCGAGAAGCAGTTCTTC; CDR3 protein: CASSYSGQARLEKQFF
V gene: TRBV6-5; J gene: TRBJ1-5; clone size: NA; D gene: TRBD1; CDR3 DNA: TGTGCCAGCAGGGGGACAGTTAGCAATCAGCCCCAGCATTTT; CDR3 protein: CASRGTVSNQPQHF
V gene: TRBV7-5; J gene: TRBJ2-5; clone size: NA; D gene: NA; CDR3 DNA: TGTGTCAGAAGCTTTATGACTAGCGAACCCCAAGAGACCCAGTACTTC; CDR3 protein: CVRSFMTSEPQETQYF
V gene: TRBV6-6; J gene: TRBJ2-3; clone size: NA; D gene: NA; CDR3 DNA: TGTGCCAGCAGCCGACTGGAGAAAGATACGCAGTATTTT; CDR3 protein: CASSRLEKDTQYF
V gene: TRBV9; J gene: TRBJ2-7; clone size: few; D gene: NA; CDR3 DNA: TGTGCCAGCAGCCCCGGTCCGGGCGAGCAGTACTTC; CDR3 protein: CASSPGPGEQYF